This T cell receptor (beta chain) stems from a study of shared clonotypes between healthy human individuals. Assay: immunoSEQ multiplex PCR; the TCRdb copy retains only in-frame clones and omits some. The sample has 2.5 million or so clones, around 94% seen once. All donors qualified as healthy HIV-negative adults and had experienced no recent acute infections or vaccinations. The split of CD4+ cells yielded CD45RA+ naive and CD45RA-negative memory subsets. Concerning this clone: The antigen remains unidentified.

Trimming cost V 4 bases and J 5 bases; bases outside gene matches: 10. CDR3 length equals 15 residues. CDR1 KGHSH and CDR2 LQKENI come from the germline V gene. The study's findings and limits: Unshared clonotypes carried lower generation probabilities than those common to all four donors.

The sequence came from a man younger than 30 in good health. The sequencing sample was made of naive CD4+ T cells sorted from blood. The subset is: CD45RA+ positively selected. The chain couples TRBV18 to TRBJ2-5, with 7 bases matching TRBD2. Here the CDR3 DNA reads TGTGCCAGCTCACTCGGGACTACCGCCCAGGAGACCCAGTACTTC. Protein product: CASSLGTTAQETQYF. Together with reference TRBV18 and TRBJ2-5, the CDR3 gives the full variable domain: NAGVMQNPRHLVRRRGQEARLRCSPMKGHSHVYWYRQLPEEGLKFMVYLQKENIIDESGMPKERFSAEFPKEGPSILRIQQVVRGDSAAYFCASSLGTTAQETQYFGPGTRLLVL.